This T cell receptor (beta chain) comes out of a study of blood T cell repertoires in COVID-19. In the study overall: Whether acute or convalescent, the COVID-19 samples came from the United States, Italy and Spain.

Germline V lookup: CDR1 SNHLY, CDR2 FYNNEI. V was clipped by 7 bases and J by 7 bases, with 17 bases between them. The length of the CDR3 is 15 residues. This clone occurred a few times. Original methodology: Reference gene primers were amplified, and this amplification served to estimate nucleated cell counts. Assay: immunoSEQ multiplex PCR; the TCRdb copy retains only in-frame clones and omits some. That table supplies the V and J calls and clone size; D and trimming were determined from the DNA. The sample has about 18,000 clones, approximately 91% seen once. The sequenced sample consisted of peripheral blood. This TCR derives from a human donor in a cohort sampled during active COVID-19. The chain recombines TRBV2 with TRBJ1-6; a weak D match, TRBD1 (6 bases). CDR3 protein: CASTRTETPNSPLHF. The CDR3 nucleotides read TGTGCCAGCACTAGGACAGAGACGCCCAATTCACCCCTCCACTTT.